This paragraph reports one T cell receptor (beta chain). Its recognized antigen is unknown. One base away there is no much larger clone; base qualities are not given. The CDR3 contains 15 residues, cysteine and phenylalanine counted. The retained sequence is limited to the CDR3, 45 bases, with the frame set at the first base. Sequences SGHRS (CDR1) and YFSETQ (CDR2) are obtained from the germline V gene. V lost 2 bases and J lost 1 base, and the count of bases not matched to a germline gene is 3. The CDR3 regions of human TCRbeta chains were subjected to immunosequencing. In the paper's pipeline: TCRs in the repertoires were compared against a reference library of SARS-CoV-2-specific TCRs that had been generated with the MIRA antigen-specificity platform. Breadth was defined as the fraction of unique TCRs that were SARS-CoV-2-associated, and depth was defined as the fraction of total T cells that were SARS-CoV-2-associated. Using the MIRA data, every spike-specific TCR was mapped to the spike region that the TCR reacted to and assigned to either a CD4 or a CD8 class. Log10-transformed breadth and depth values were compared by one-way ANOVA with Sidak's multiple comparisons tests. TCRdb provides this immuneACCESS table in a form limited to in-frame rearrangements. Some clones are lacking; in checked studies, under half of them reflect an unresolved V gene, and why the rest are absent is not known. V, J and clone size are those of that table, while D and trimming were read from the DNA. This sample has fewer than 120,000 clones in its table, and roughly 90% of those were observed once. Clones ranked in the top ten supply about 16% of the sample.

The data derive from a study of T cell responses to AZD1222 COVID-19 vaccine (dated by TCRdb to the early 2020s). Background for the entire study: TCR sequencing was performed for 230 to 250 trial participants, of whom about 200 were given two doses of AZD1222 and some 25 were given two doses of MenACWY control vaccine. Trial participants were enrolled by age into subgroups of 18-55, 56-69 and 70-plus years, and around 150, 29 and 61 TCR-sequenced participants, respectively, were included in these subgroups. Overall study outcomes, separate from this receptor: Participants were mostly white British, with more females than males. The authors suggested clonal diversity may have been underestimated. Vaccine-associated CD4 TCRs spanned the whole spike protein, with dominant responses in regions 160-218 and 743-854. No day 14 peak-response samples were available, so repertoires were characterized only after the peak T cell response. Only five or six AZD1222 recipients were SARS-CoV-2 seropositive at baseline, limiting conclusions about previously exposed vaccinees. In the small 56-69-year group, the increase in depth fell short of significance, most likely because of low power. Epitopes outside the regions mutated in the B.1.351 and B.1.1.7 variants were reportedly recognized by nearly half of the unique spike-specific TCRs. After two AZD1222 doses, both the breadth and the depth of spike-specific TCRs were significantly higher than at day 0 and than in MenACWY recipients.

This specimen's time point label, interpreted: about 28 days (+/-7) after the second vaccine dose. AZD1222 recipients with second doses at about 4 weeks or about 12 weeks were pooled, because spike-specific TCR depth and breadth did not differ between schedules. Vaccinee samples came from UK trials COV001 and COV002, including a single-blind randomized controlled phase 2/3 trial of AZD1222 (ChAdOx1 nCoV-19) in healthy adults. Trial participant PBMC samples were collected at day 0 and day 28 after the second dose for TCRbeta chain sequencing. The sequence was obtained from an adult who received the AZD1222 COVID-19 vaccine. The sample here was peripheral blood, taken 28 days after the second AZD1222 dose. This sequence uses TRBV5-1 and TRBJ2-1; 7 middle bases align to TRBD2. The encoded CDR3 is CASSFLAESYNEQFF. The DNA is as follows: TGCGCCAGCAGCTTCCTAGCGGAATCCTACAATGAGCAGTTCTTC.